This T cell receptor (beta chain) appears in the sequencing data of a study of OX40 agonist ivuxolimab in advanced cancers. At the level of the study: The mean age was roughly 60 years, ranging from 23 to 79, with 65% to 90% of participants male. Regarding the study as a whole: Part of the nonresponder group also had normalized T-cell clonal expansion that was low. On average, a greater number of expanded clones characterised CD8+ T cells relative to CD4+. In the expanded peripheral T cells, antigen specificity was never determined.

The V gene's germline CDR1 is GTSNPN and CDR2 SVGIG (reference sequence). The CDR3 extends over 14 amino acids. V trimming: 3 bases; J trimming: 3 bases; junction bases outside the gene matches: 6. There are a few counts of this clone. Its cognate antigen is unknown. Assay used: immunoSEQ multiplex PCR; TCRdb lists only in-frame clones, some missing. The sample lists tens of thousands of clones; less than 85% were seen once. This receptor was obtained from an adult with an advanced solid tumor such as melanoma, head and neck, liver or kidney cancer. The chain carries TRBV30 and TRBJ2-7; 9 nucleotides agree with TRBD1. Here the sequenced sample was CD4+ or CD8+ T cells sorted from blood, taken in a trial of the OX40 agonist ivuxolimab. Here the CDR3 DNA reads TGTGCCTGGAGGTTCCCGGGACAGGGCTACGAGCAGTACTTC. Its protein is CAWRFPGQGYEQYF.